This T cell receptor (beta chain) emerged from a study of cytomegalovirus exposure and HLA in healthy donors (TCRdb year 2017). Concerning the study at large: An earlier analysis of 587 of the donors reported approximately 300 Gb of sequence data and 117 million unique TCR beta sequences from some 180 million T cells. All discovery cohort repertoires had been generated using a single sequencing platform. Among roughly 400 genotyped donors of the cohort, an average of approximately 240,000 unique TCR beta nucleotide sequences were sequenced per donor, roughly 20% of them non-productive. The study profiled the T cell repertoires of approximately 700 subjects by immunosequencing and related them to cytomegalovirus serostatus. Donor age, sex, ethnicity and CMV serostatus were compiled together with the repertoire data. In a later genetic analysis, genome-wide SNP genotypes for about 65% of the roughly 700 donors were used, and that subset was treated as a discovery cohort. To predict cytomegalovirus infection status, the study combined high-throughput TCR immunosequencing, statistical association of individual TCRs with disease status, and machine learning. The later analysis used no new phenotypic data to find candidate immune exposures, relying instead on TCR beta sequences and their occurrence across donors. Several DR-DQ haplotypes were treated as single units for association and clustering because of strong linkage in the cohort. About 300 gigabases of sequencing data and tens of millions of unique TCR sequences were included in an early release covering about 700 HLA-typed donors. An earlier analysis of nearly 600 of the donors applied high-throughput TCR beta sequencing to assess whether each TCR beta V gene segment acted as functional or pseudogenic. The study aimed to test whether cataloging public T cell receptors could reveal signatures of past pathogen exposure. A separate validation cohort of 100 to 150 different subjects was used in addition to the 666-subject first cohort. The number of donors typed differed by locus, with roughly 629-640 for A, B, C, DRB1 and DQB1, more than 500 for DQA1, over 600 for DPA1, and some 470 for DPB1. Of the roughly 400 genotyped donors, roughly 80% were placed in the genetic ancestry cluster associated with self-reported Caucasian donors. A later analysis re-analyzed previously published TCR beta repertoires from about 730 donors and added high-resolution HLA genotyping to study TCR occurrence patterns. Both class I and class II loci were covered by HLA typing, at four-digit resolution.

The method was the immunoSEQ multiplex PCR assay. For the multiplex PCR, a mixture combining 60 forward primers for TCR Vbeta segments and 13 reverse primers for TCR Jbeta segments was used. The CDR3 region of rearranged TCR beta genes was amplified from genomic DNA by a multiplex PCR assay. Amplified TCR beta libraries were sequenced as 87-base-pair reads on the Illumina HiSeq System. Per the source publication's procedure: In a later analysis, 70 million to 95 million unique TCR beta chains were counted across the 500 to 850 repertoires, and roughly 11 million of these chains were shared by at least two donors. Raw reads were error-corrected and collapsed into unique sequences by a nearest-neighbor algorithm in which closely related sequences were merged to remove PCR and sequencing errors. Alignment of CDR3 sequences to IMGT reference sequences was used to assign V, D and J gene segments. For a sequence to be retained, a match of at least six nucleotides to both a V gene segment and a J gene segment was required. A rearrangement was called productive if the CDR3 had no stop codons and remained in frame with V and J, and every other rearrangement was called non-productive. Following IMGT convention, CDR3 was defined as the stretch from the second conserved V-encoded cysteine to the conserved J-encoded phenylalanine. In an earlier analysis of approximately 500 of the donors, sequences lacking an unambiguous match to a single V gene segment were excluded. In an earlier analysis of approximately 560 of the donors, a V segment was called functional when productive rearrangements were above 56.7%, and segregating when the standard deviation between donors exceeded 5%. A statistical classification framework was built to diagnose cytomegalovirus status from the catalog of TCR beta chain sequences. In a later analysis, TCR nucleotide sequences were compared against IMGT/GENE-DB human TR gene sequences so that V and J genes could be assigned. The TCRdist pipeline was used in a later analysis to assign CDR3 sequences and most-parsimonious VDJ recombination scenarios. In a later analysis, each TCR beta chain was defined by its CDR3 amino acid sequence together with its V-gene family, and reads lacking a unique V-gene family were excluded. A later analysis removed several hundred highly shared, low-generation-probability nucleotide sequences to deal with suspected cross-contamination and a sequencing artifact. For each public chain, a later analysis derived a clonal expansion index from normalized ranks of inferred template counts within each repertoire. In a later analysis, generation probabilities were computed using a VDJ recombination model fitted to out-of-frame rearrangements, and the results were checked against IGoR. A later analysis scored TCR-TCR, TCR-HLA and TCR-CMV co-occurrence with hypergeometric tests, applying a repertoire-size bias correction to TCR pairs. A later analysis estimated false discovery rates by permuting HLA or CMV assignments 20 times. In a later analysis, co-occurring TCRs were grouped using DBSCAN, with TCRdist sequence similarity added in when clustering inside HLA-allele-positive subsets. Repertoires with fewer than 30,000 or more than 120,000 public chains, plus five repertoires with anomalous nucleotide sharing, were excluded from co-occurrence clustering. TCRdb mirrors the immuneACCESS table, restricted to in-frame sequences. Some clones are absent from its copies; in checked studies, under half trace to an unresolved V gene, and the reason for the others is unknown. V, J and clone size are those of that table, while D and trimming were read from the DNA. The sample table records tens of thousands of clones; 72% of these occur just once. Over 4.5% of the sample is taken by the ten largest.

The CDR3 goes from the cysteine to the phenylalanine over 17 residues. Just the 51-base CDR3 DNA is kept, in frame starting at base 1. From a lookup of the germline V gene, CDR1 and CDR2 are MNHNS and SASEGT. At the junction V is shortened by 2 bases and J by 5 bases, with 19 bases in between. The cohort consisted of 600 or so healthy bone marrow donors. At the time of sampling, all cohort members were nominally healthy, though unrecorded immune exposures were likely present. The donor tested CMV seropositive and was one of the 289 seropositive cohort members. Every donor gave a peripheral blood sample, and the peripheral blood mononuclear cells from that sample were used for TCR beta sequencing. The Qiagen DNeasy Blood Extraction Kit was used to extract genomic DNA from the blood cell samples. What the authors observed across the whole study: While some public TCRs were present in many individuals, most TCR sequences turned up only very rarely across donors. Assigning TCR associations to individual alleles was difficult when HLA alleles, especially DR and DQ, strongly co-occurred. HLA typing was unavailable for some donors at each locus, so association tests used only the typed subset. The study gave a list of around 170 TCR beta chains associated with cytomegalovirus. In a later genetic analysis, a missense DCLRE1C variant was associated with V-gene and J-gene trimming of TCR beta chains, and the association was replicated in an independent cohort. Presence/absence analyses assumed roughly uniform sequencing depth across donors, an assumption that may not hold. A few of the identified cytomegalovirus-associated TCR beta chains were confirmed in vitro to be specific for cytomegalovirus antigens. Compared with the approximately 670-donor mean, donors in an Asian-associated ancestry cluster had fewer N-insertions in productive TCRs, according to a later genetic analysis. CMV serostatus was the only immune exposure information available for the cohort. In a later analysis, TCR association rates were found to vary across HLA loci, with the most associated TCRs seen for DRB1 alleles and the fewest for HLA-C alleles. A group of highly shared sequence variants was considered likely to be a technical artifact of the sequencing pipeline. Because counts were too low, around 18 rarely observed V segments, including chromosome 9 orphons, were left out of the earlier analysis of some 600 of the donors. At a false discovery rate of 0.05, a later analysis linked 16,000 or so TCR beta sequences to specific HLA alleles. In this cohort, only TCR beta chains were sequenced, and detectable features were limited by the absence of alpha or paired-chain data. Broadly in line with IMGT annotations, most TCR beta V segments showed up in productive rearrangements about 87% or about 30% of the time in an earlier analysis of 587 of the donors. Correlated functional status among segregating V segments might be attributable to linkage disequilibrium, but an unknown experimental factor could not be ruled out. A further reported finding was that TCR beta sequences accurately predicted the HLA-A and HLA-B alleles for most subjects in the first cohort. The authors suggested that the approach could potentially be extended to other disease states and immunological phenotypes. The 87-base-pair reads could not distinguish some IMGT-functional V segments, including TRBV6-2 and TRBV6-3, so those segments were excluded. According to a later analysis, parvovirus B19, influenza, CMV and Epstein-Barr virus appeared linked to several top co-occurrence clusters. A later analysis found that most CMV-associated TCR beta chains appeared HLA-restricted, with HLA associations seemingly driven largely by CMV exposure. Cytomegalovirus status was reported to be diagnosed by the classifier with high specificity and sensitivity in both the original and validation cohorts. In a later analysis, HLA-associated TCR beta chains were found to be more clonally expanded and to have lower generation probabilities than equally common non-associated chains.

Regarding this clone: It lacks a known antigen. No quality values exist for individual bases; no much larger clone is one base distant.

The sequence derives from a man aged 55 to 70 in good health and CMV-seropositive. Sequencing was done on a sample of PBMCs. This sequence uses TRBV6-1 and TRBJ2-1, with the D segment identity uncertain. At the DNA level, the sequence is TGTGCCAGCAGTGAACCACGCCTTACGAGTTTTAACAATGAGCAGTTCTTC. It is translated as CASSEPRLTSFNNEQFF.